This TCR beta chain originates from a study of blood T cell repertoires in COVID-19. Study information: COVID-19 samples collected from the United States, Italy and Spain covered acute and convalescent phases.

Measured with immunoSEQ multiplex PCR; TCRdb has only the in-frame clones, and not every one. The sample lists about 170,000 clones, around four fifths occurring once. Participants were placed into cohorts based on the clinical history they reported. In Cohort 3, a recovered donor had either two negative PCRs, clearance, or symptom resolution. Per the germline V gene, CDR1 is SEHNR and CDR2 is FQNEAQ (reference sequence). CDR3 length equals 15 residues. The ends were cut back, 2 bases at V and 4 bases at J, with 14 bases in the middle. The sequence derives from a woman between 50 and 59 years old who had recovered from COVID-19. This chain links TRBV7-9 with TRBJ2-5; D possibly corresponds to TRBD2 (6 bases). What was sequenced was PBMCs or T cells enriched from blood (not recorded which). CDR3 protein: CASSLPLGGSETQYF. The CDR3 DNA sequence: TGTGCCAGCAGCTTACCTCTGGGGGGTTCAGAGACCCAGTACTTC.